Listed below are T cell receptor beta chains from one sample, sequenced in a study of T-cell memory formation after mild COVID-19. Via MiXCR, TCRdb re-called the 5' RACE reads, giving one row per CDR3 protein. This sample carries 200,000 to 250,000 distinct CDR3 sequences, approximately 9% of them seen once, and the ten largest clones take more than 20%. What was sequenced was PBMCs or a T cell subset sorted from them (not recorded which). These receptors were taken from a man aged 18 to 30 who had mild COVID-19 (a few samples of this study predate the infection). Cell type and time point are not known. CDR3s include the opening cysteine and the closing phenylalanine or tryptophan. The order of the fields is J gene, clone size, V gene, D gene, CDR3 length, CDR3 protein, CDR3 DNA. D genes are given only for firm matches. Clone size is shown for a subset of rows, as once, few, many or a class of expanded clone.

J: TRBJ2-2; size: many; V: TRBV5-5; D: TRBD2; length: 17; CDR3: CASSLRLAGGDPGELFF; DNA: TGTGCCAGCAGCTTGAGACTAGCGGGGGGTGATCCCGGGGAGCTGTTTTTT
J: TRBJ2-2; size: NA; V: TRBV6-5; D: NA; length: 14; CDR3: CASGLGVRNGELFF; DNA: TGTGCCAGTGGGCTTGGGGTTAGGAACGGGGAGCTGTTTTTT
J: TRBJ1-1; size: NA; V: TRBV19; D: NA; length: 14; CDR3: CASSMGTVNTEAFF; DNA: TGTGCCAGTAGTATGGGGACGGTGAACACTGAAGCTTTCTTT
J: TRBJ1-5; size: NA; V: TRBV30; D: NA; length: 14; CDR3: CAWSGIQGNQPQHF; DNA: TGTGCCTGGAGCGGGATTCAGGGGAATCAGCCCCAGCATTTT
J: TRBJ2-5; size: many; V: TRBV5-1; D: NA; length: 15; CDR3: CASNPGRGGAETQYF; DNA: TGCGCCAGCAACCCTGGGAGGGGGGGGGCCGAGACCCAGTACTTC
J: TRBJ2-1; size: NA; V: TRBV27; D: TRBD2; length: 14; CDR3: CASSLGTSGGYQFF; DNA: TGTGCCAGCAGCCTCGGGACTAGCGGGGGGTATCAGTTCTTC
J: TRBJ1-1; size: NA; V: TRBV6-5; D: TRBD1; length: 14; CDR3: CASSRGQENTEAFF; DNA: TGTGCCAGCAGCAGGGGACAGGAGAACACTGAAGCTTTCTTT
J: TRBJ2-7; size: few; V: TRBV7-2; D: TRBD2; length: 14; CDR3: CASSGGAGEYEQYF; DNA: TGTGCCAGCAGCGGCGGAGCGGGGGAGTACGAGCAGTACTTC
J: TRBJ2-3; size: NA; V: TRBV23-1; D: NA; length: 13; CDR3: CASSQFSVDTQYF; DNA: TGCGCCAGCAGTCAATTCTCGGTAGATACGCAGTATTTT
J: TRBJ2-3; size: few; V: TRBV27; D: NA; length: 16; CDR3: CASRQNSGVSTDTQYF; DNA: TGTGCCAGCAGGCAGAATTCGGGGGTTAGCACAGATACGCAGTATTTT
J: TRBJ2-2; size: NA; V: TRBV12-3/TRBV12-4; D: TRBD1; length: 15; CDR3: CASIIRDRVSGELFF; DNA: TGTGCCAGCATAATCCGGGACAGGGTATCCGGGGAGCTGTTTTTT
J: TRBJ1-6; size: few; V: TRBV20-1; D: TRBD1; length: 16; CDR3: CSAFSRQGMSWSPLHF; DNA: TGCAGTGCCTTTTCCCGACAGGGGATGAGTTGGTCACCCCTCCACTTT
J: TRBJ2-5; size: NA; V: TRBV15; D: NA; length: 15; CDR3: CATSRPERGWETQYF; DNA: TGTGCCACCAGCAGACCAGAGAGGGGGTGGGAGACCCAGTACTTC
J: TRBJ2-1; size: NA; V: TRBV18; D: TRBD2; length: 17; CDR3: CASSSAGGPSSYNEQFF; DNA: TGTGCCAGCTCGTCAGCGGGGGGCCCTTCCTCCTACAATGAGCAGTTCTTC
J: TRBJ2-1; size: NA; V: TRBV7-2; D: TRBD2; length: 17; CDR3: CASSLALAGGSYNEQFF; DNA: TGTGCCAGCAGCTTAGCGCTGGCGGGGGGTTCCTACAATGAGCAGTTCTTC
J: TRBJ1-4; size: many; V: TRBV5-5; D: NA; length: 13; CDR3: CASSGERGGKLFF; DNA: TGTGCCAGCAGCGGGGAGCGGGGGGGAAAACTGTTTTTT
J: TRBJ2-1; size: few; V: TRBV6-6; D: TRBD1; length: 18; CDR3: CASSYSAADRALYNEQFF; DNA: TGTGCCAGCAGTTACTCCGCCGCGGACAGGGCGCTCTACAATGAGCAGTTCTTC
J: TRBJ2-1; size: many; V: TRBV29-1; D: TRBD1; length: 16; CDR3: CSVFLQGSGAYNEQFF; DNA: TGCAGCGTCTTCTTACAGGGGAGTGGGGCCTACAATGAGCAGTTCTTC
J: TRBJ2-1; size: NA; V: TRBV3-1; D: TRBD2; length: 15; CDR3: CASSRTSGLPDEQFF; DNA: TGTGCCAGCAGCCGTACTAGCGGGTTACCGGATGAGCAGTTCTTC
J: TRBJ2-5; size: once; V: TRBV6-1; D: NA; length: 12; CDR3: CASSGRQETQYF; DNA: TGTGCCAGCAGTGGACGGCAGGAGACCCAGTACTTC
J: TRBJ1-6; size: NA; V: TRBV4-3; D: NA; length: 13; CDR3: CASSQWLGSPLHF; DNA: TGCGCCAGCAGCCAATGGTTAGGCTCACCCCTCCACTTT
J: TRBJ1-4; size: NA; V: TRBV12-3/TRBV12-4; D: NA; length: 15; CDR3: CASSSTAATNEKLFF; DNA: TGTGCCAGCAGTTCGACAGCCGCAACTAATGAAAAACTGTTTTTT
J: TRBJ2-3; size: NA; V: TRBV20-1; D: NA; length: 14; CDR3: CSARTTARGDTQYF; DNA: TGCAGTGCTAGGACTACCGCACGAGGGGATACGCAGTATTTT
J: TRBJ2-3; size: NA; V: TRBV11-2; D: NA; length: 14; CDR3: CASSPMRDTDTQYF; DNA: TGTGCCAGCAGCCCCATGCGGGACACAGATACGCAGTATTTT
J: TRBJ2-1; size: NA; V: TRBV5-1; D: NA; length: 16; CDR3: CASSLTGQSSYNEQFF; DNA: TGCGCCAGCAGCTTAACAGGACAAAGCTCCTACAATGAGCAGTTCTTC
J: TRBJ2-7; size: few; V: TRBV7-9; D: NA; length: 15; CDR3: CASSPVTSWAYEQYF; DNA: TGTGCCAGCAGCCCCGTCACGTCTTGGGCCTACGAGCAGTACTTC
J: TRBJ2-5; size: NA; V: TRBV6-2/TRBV6-3; D: NA; length: 14; CDR3: CASLESPWKETQYF; DNA: TGTGCCAGCCTCGAGTCTCCCTGGAAAGAGACCCAGTACTTC
J: TRBJ2-5; size: NA; V: TRBV4-3; D: NA; length: 15; CDR3: CASSPAPVTQETQYF; DNA: TGCGCCAGCAGCCCAGCCCCGGTAACCCAAGAGACCCAGTACTTC
J: TRBJ2-1; size: few; V: TRBV4-2; D: TRBD2; length: 14; CDR3: CASSQDVLAGRQFF; DNA: TGTGCCAGCAGCCAAGATGTACTAGCGGGGAGGCAGTTCTTC
J: TRBJ2-7; size: NA; V: TRBV6-5; D: TRBD2; length: 14; CDR3: CASSLAGGRDEQYF; DNA: TGTGCCAGCAGTCTAGCGGGGGGGCGCGACGAGCAGTACTTC
J: TRBJ1-4; size: NA; V: TRBV12-3/TRBV12-4; D: NA; length: 14; CDR3: CASSTETLGEKLFF; DNA: TGTGCCAGCAGTACCGAGACACTGGGGGAAAAACTGTTTTTT
J: TRBJ2-3; size: few; V: TRBV11-2; D: NA; length: 13; CDR3: CASSLGGYYTQYF; DNA: TGTGCCAGCAGCTTAGGTGGTTATTATACGCAGTATTTT
J: TRBJ2-1; size: many; V: TRBV12-3/TRBV12-4; D: NA; length: 12; CDR3: CASSWGVHEQFF; DNA: TGTGCCAGCAGCTGGGGGGTACATGAGCAGTTCTTC
J: TRBJ1-5; size: NA; V: TRBV3-1; D: NA; length: 14; CDR3: CASSQVQADQPQHF; DNA: TGTGCCAGCAGCCAAGTCCAGGCGGATCAGCCCCAGCATTTT
J: TRBJ2-7; size: NA; V: TRBV7-9; D: NA; length: 14; CDR3: CASSSRRTPYEQYF; DNA: TGTGCCAGCAGCTCCCGCCGGACACCCTACGAGCAGTACTTC
J: TRBJ2-5; size: NA; V: TRBV20-1; D: TRBD2; length: 15; CDR3: CSARVAGGPEETQYF; DNA: TGCAGTGCTAGAGTCGCGGGGGGGCCCGAAGAGACCCAGTACTTC
J: TRBJ2-4; size: NA; V: TRBV7-9; D: NA; length: 18; CDR3: CASSPRTGAGWAKNIQYF; DNA: TGTGCCAGCAGCCCTCGGACCGGGGCCGGGTGGGCCAAAAACATTCAGTACTTC
J: TRBJ2-6; size: many; V: TRBV20-1; D: NA; length: 15; CDR3: CSARQGLVGANVLTF; DNA: TGCAGTGCTAGACAGGGGTTGGTTGGGGCCAACGTCCTGACTTTC
J: TRBJ2-3; size: many; V: TRBV7-9; D: TRBD2; length: 16; CDR3: CASHKGLAASTDTQYF; DNA: TGTGCCAGCCACAAGGGACTAGCGGCTAGCACAGATACGCAGTATTTT